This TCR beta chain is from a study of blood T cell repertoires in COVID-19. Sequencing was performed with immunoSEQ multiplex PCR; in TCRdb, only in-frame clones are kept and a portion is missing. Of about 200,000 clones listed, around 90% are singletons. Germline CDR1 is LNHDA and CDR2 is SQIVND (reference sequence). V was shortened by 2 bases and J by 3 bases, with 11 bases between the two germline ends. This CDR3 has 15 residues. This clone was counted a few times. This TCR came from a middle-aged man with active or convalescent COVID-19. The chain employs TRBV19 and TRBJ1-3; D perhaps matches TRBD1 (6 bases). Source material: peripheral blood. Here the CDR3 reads CASSISWDIGNTIYF. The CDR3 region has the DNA TGTGCCAGTAGTATAAGTTGGGACATTGGAAACACCATATATTTT.